Detailed here is one TCR beta chain. CD45RO negativity and positive selection for CCR7 defined naive CD8 cells, a population that excluded terminally differentiated effector memory CD45RA+ cells. This sample is part of a study of shared clonotypes between healthy human individuals. Per germline, CDR1 MGHDK and CDR2 SYGVNS. Trimming left V 1 base short and J 8 bases short, with 15 bases between. The CDR3 covers 15 residues. Produced via immunoSEQ multiplex PCR; TCRdb's table is partial and in-frame only. The sample has approximately 840,000 clones, about 96% seen once; the top ten hold about 0.25%. The sample consisted of naive CD8+ T cells sorted from blood. This chain links TRBV25-1 with TRBJ2-1; perhaps TRBD2 as D (5 bases). The receptor's source is a man under 40 in good health. The DNA of the CDR3 is TGTGCCAGCAGTGAATCACCCCTCGCGGGCGATGAGCAGTTCTTC. This sequence encodes CASSESPLAGDEQFF. Supplemented by reference TRBV25-1 and TRBJ2-1, the full variable domain reads EADIYQTPRYLVIGTGKKITLECSQTMGHDKMYWYQQDPGMELHLIHYSYGVNSTEKGDLSSESTVSRIRTEHFPLTLESARPSHTSQYLCASSESPLAGDEQFFGPGTRLTVL.